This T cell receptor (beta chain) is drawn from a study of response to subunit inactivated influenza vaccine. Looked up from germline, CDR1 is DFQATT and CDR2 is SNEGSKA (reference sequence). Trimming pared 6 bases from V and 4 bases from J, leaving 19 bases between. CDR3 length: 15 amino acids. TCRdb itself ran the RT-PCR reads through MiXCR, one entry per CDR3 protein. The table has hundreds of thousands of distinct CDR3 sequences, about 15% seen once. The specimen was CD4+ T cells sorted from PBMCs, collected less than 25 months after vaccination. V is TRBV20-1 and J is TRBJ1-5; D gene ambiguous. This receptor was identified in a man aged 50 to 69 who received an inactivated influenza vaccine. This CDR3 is CSALPSGRGNQPQHF. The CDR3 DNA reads TGCAGTGCCCTACCATCTGGGAGAGGGAATCAGCCCCAGCATTTT.